One and the same sample provided the 19 T cell receptor beta chains below, sequenced in a study of blood T cell repertoires in COVID-19. Some clones are missing from TCRdb's copy, which holds only in-frame ones; the method was immunoSEQ multiplex PCR. Of more than 95,000 clones in the sample, about four fifths were seen once. The sample consisted of peripheral blood. Receptors originate from a human donor in a cohort sampled during active COVID-19.

The chain combines TRBV5-1 with TRBJ1-1; D is possibly TRBD1 (6 bases). V was cut by 0 bases and J by 0 bases, with 9 bases left in between. This CDR3 is built from 15 residues. Looked up from germline, CDR1 is SGHRS and CDR2 is YFSETQ. The CDR3 DNA reads as TGCGCCAGCAGCTTGGCCACAGGGTTGAACACTGAAGCTTTCTTT. Its protein product is CASSLATGLNTEAFF.

V usage is TRBV6-2 or TRBV6-3 and J usage is TRBJ2-7, with 9 nucleotides matching TRBD1. Germline CDR1 is MNHEY and CDR2 is SVGEGT. V shed 4 bases, J shed 5 bases, and the junction held 9 bases outside the gene matches. CDR3 length equals 15 residues. The CDR3 loop reads CASSFSPGQGHEQYF. Written as DNA, the CDR3 is TGTGCCAGCAGTTTCTCACCGGGACAGGGCCACGAGCAGTACTTC.

The J gene is TRBJ2-5, the V gene TRBV7-8; no reliable D call. The germline V gene encodes CDR1 SGHVS and CDR2 FQNEAQ. This CDR3 is built from 14 residues. The V and J ends lost 1 base and 5 bases respectively, with 11 bases between them. CDR3 DNA sequence: TGTGCCAGCAGCTTAGGCCCGGTGTGGGAGACCCAGTACTTC. It encodes CASSLGPVWETQYF.

The chain has TRBV7-9 and TRBJ2-7; D not certain. Germline V gives CDR1 SEHNR, CDR2 FQNEAQ (reference sequence). This CDR3 is 13 amino acids long. Trimming stripped 2 bases from V and 2 bases from J, with 7 bases between. Written as DNA, the CDR3 is TGTGCCAGCAGCTTAAAGGAGACCTACGAGCAGTACTTC. It yields the protein CASSLKETYEQYF.

The rearrangement links TRBV3-1 (or the pseudogene TRBV3-2) to TRBJ2-1; 9 bases are a match to TRBD2. The CDR3 totals 14 residues. Germline V CDR1 and CDR2: LGHDT, YNNKEL (reference sequence). V was clipped by 2 bases and J by 6 bases; unmatched bases: 2. CDR3 sequence reads: CASSQLAGANEQFF. CDR3 coding DNA: TGTGCCAGCAGCCAATTAGCGGGGGCCAATGAGCAGTTCTTC.

This sequence joins TRBV7-9 and TRBJ2-1; 14 positions match TRBD2. Trimming cost V 3 bases and J 8 bases; bases outside gene matches: 9. The CDR3 sequence is 17 residues long. CDR1 and CDR2 (germline): SEHNR, FQNEAQ (reference sequence). CDR3 DNA sequence: TGTGCCAGCAGCTTCGGGGGACTAGCGGGGGTGGCAGATGAGCAGTTCTTC. Its translation: CASSFGGLAGVADEQFF.

The chain combines TRBV5-1 with TRBJ1-4; D perhaps matches TRBD1 (5 bases). V lost 0 bases to trimming and J lost 9 bases, with 15 bases between them. Germline V gene lookup returns CDR1 SGHRS and CDR2 YFSETQ. The CDR3 contains 15 residues. The CDR3 nucleotides read TGCGCCAGCAGCTTGGATGGGGTGGGGCAGCAAAAACTGTTTTTT. This encodes CASSLDGVGQQKLFF.

The chain employs TRBV3-1 (or the pseudogene TRBV3-2) and TRBJ1-2; 7 bases line up with TRBD1. J lost 2 bases, V lost 4 bases, and 10 bases had no gene match. The CDR3 has 16 amino acids. Germline CDR1 LGHDT, CDR2 YNNKEL (reference sequence). The CDR3 loop is CASSRGQAHRNYGYTF. The CDR3 DNA sequence: TGTGCCAGCAGCCGTGGACAGGCTCACCGAAACTATGGCTACACCTTC.

The CDR3 here is CASSKVHGGQETQYF. As DNA, the CDR3 is TGTGCCAGCAGCAAAGTCCACGGGGGCCAAGAGACCCAGTACTTC. V gene TRBV21-1 combines with J gene TRBJ2-5; the table's TRBD2 call for D was not verified on the DNA. TRBV21-1 is noted as a pseudogene. This CDR3 comprises 15 residues.

This clone has a single count. The chain uses TRBV27 and TRBJ1-4, with 8 positions matching TRBD1. From germline, CDR1 is MNHEY and CDR2 SMNVEV (reference sequence). The junction had 12 bases not matched to a gene; V was cut back by 5 bases and J by 4 bases. The CDR3 contains 17 residues. The CDR3 region is CASSTLIGTGLNEKLFF. CDR3 nucleotides: TGTGCCAGCAGTACTCTGATCGGGACAGGACTTAATGAAAAACTGTTTTTT.

This chain joins TRBV21-1 and TRBJ2-3; the table assigns TRBD2, which was not confirmed against the DNA. TRBV21-1 is marked as a pseudogene. The CDR3 consists of 14 residues. The CDR3 nucleotides are TGTGCCAGTCTTCCAGCGGGGAGTACAGATACGCAGTATTTT. Amino acids: CASLPAGSTDTQYF.

The CDR3 nucleotides are TGTGCCAGCCGGGCCTTGGGGGGTGGCACCGGGGAGCTGTTTTTT. It codes for CASRALGGGTGELFF. The rearrangement joins TRBV6-5 to TRBJ2-2, with D maybe TRBD2 (6 bases). V dropped 8 bases and J dropped 4 bases, with 17 bases sitting between them. The CDR3 spans 15 residues. Germline CDR1 is MNHEY and CDR2 is SVGAGI.

V and J are TRBV5-1 and TRBJ1-1; D may be TRBD1 (6 bases). Germline CDR1 reads SGHRS; CDR2 reads YFSETQ. The V and J ends lost 4 bases and 2 bases respectively, with 12 bases between them. CDR3 length: 14 residues. This CDR3 is CASSLRTANTEAFF. DNA for the CDR3: TGCGCCAGCAGCCTACGGACAGCCAACACTGAAGCTTTCTTT.

This clone was seen a few times. V usage is TRBV3-1 (or the pseudogene TRBV3-2) and J usage is TRBJ1-4; 10 nucleotides match TRBD1. Per germline, CDR1 LGHDT and CDR2 YNNKEL (reference sequence). This CDR3 spans 15 amino acids. V was clipped by 3 bases and J by 8 bases; unmatched bases: 6. The CDR3 DNA sequence: TGTGCCAGCAGCCAGAGGGACAGGGGAGGGGAAAAACTGTTTTTT. Translated: CASSQRDRGGEKLFF.

The genes are TRBV20-1 and TRBJ2-7; weak D call: TRBD1 (6 bases). The CDR3 spans 11 residues. The V gene lost 6 bases and the J gene lost 6 bases, with 12 bases spanning the gap. Germline lookup yields CDR1 DFQATT and CDR2 SNEGSKA (reference sequence). CDR3 region: CSATRGGEQYF. CDR3 coding DNA: TGCAGTGCCACTAGAGGGGGCGAGCAGTACTTC.

With respect to this clone: This sample includes further DNA sequences coding for the same CDR3. The rearrangement joins TRBV5-1 to TRBJ1-1, with 7 bases that match TRBD1. V was clipped by 4 bases and J by 6 bases; unmatched bases: 6. CDR3 length equals 13 residues. Germline lookup yields CDR1 SGHRS and CDR2 YFSETQ. CDR3: CASSLMTGPEAFF. Written as DNA, the CDR3 is TGCGCCAGCAGCCTCATGACAGGGCCTGAAGCTTTCTTT.

The CDR3 DNA follows: TGTGCCAGCAGCCCTGGACAGGGGAGGACCTCCAAACTGTTTTTT. This codes for CASSPGQGRTSKLFF. The chain is built from TRBV7-9 and TRBJ1-4, with 9 nucleotides matching TRBD1. The V segment lost 5 bases and the J segment 11 bases; nucleotides outside the gene matches: 12. This CDR3 is 15 amino acids long. Germline loops: CDR1 SEHNR, CDR2 FQNEAQ (reference sequence).

This chain joins TRBV19 and TRBJ1-1, with 9 bases fitting TRBD1. V gave up 3 bases and J gave up 2 bases; unmatched junction bases: 7. This CDR3 region has 16 residues. CDR1 LNHDA and CDR2 SQIVND come from the germline V gene (reference sequence). Written as DNA, the CDR3 is TGTGCCAGTAGTATTGGGACAGGGACCTCCAACACTGAAGCTTTCTTT. Its protein product is CASSIGTGTSNTEAFF.

The chain uses TRBV7-9 and TRBJ2-2, with D tentatively TRBD1 (6 bases). CDR3 size: 19 residues. V lost 10 bases and J 2 bases, leaving 29 bases between the germline ends. CDR1 is SEHNR, CDR2 FQNEAQ, per germline (reference sequence). The CDR3 nucleotides are TGTGCCAAAGTCGAGCTTAAAGTTCCATCCAGGGGAAACACCGGGGAGCTGTTTTTT. Translation: CAKVELKVPSRGNTGELFF.